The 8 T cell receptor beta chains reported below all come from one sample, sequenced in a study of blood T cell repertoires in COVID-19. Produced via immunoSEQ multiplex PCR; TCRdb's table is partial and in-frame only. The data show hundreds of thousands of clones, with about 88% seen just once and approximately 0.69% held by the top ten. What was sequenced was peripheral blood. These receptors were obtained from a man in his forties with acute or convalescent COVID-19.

CDR3 DNA: TGTGCCAGCAGCTTAGGAACTGACAGGGTCGAGACCCAGTACTTC. It codes for CASSLGTDRVETQYF. The rearrangement uses TRBV7-7 and TRBJ2-5, with 7 bases identical to TRBD1. Germline-derived CDR1 and CDR2 are SSHAT and FNYEAQ (reference sequence). After removal of 1 base from V and 5 bases from J, the junction contained 7 bases not matched to a gene. This CDR3 has 15 residues.

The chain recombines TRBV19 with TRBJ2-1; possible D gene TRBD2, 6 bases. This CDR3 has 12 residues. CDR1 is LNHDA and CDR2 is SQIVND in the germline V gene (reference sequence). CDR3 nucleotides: TGTGCTTCCGGGACTCTAAGGAATGAGCAGTTCTTC. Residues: CASGTLRNEQFF.

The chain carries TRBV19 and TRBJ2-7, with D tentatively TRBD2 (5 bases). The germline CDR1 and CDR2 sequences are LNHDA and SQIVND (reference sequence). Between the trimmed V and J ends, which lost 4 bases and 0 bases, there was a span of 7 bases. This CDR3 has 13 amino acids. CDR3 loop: CASSTAGSYEQYF. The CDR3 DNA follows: TGTGCCAGTAGTACGGCGGGCTCCTACGAGCAGTACTTC.

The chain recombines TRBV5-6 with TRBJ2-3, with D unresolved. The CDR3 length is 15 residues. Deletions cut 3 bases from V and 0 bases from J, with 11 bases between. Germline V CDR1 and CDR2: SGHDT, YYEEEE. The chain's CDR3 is CASSSTSGSTDTQYF. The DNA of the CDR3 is TGTGCCAGCAGCTCTACCTCCGGGAGCACAGATACGCAGTATTTT.

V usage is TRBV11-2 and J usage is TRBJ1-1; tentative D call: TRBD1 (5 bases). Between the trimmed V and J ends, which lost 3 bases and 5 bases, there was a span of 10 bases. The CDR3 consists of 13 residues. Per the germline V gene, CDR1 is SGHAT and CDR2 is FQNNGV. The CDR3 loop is CASSLGGETEAFF. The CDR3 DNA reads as TGTGCCAGCAGCTTGGGGGGAGAGACTGAAGCTTTCTTT.

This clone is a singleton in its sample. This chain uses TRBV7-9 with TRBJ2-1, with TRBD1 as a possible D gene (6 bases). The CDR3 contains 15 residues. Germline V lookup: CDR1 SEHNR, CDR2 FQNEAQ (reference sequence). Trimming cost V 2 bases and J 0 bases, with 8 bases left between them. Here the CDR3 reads CASSLTGSSYNEQFF. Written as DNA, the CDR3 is TGTGCCAGCAGCTTAACAGGGAGCTCCTACAATGAGCAGTTCTTC.

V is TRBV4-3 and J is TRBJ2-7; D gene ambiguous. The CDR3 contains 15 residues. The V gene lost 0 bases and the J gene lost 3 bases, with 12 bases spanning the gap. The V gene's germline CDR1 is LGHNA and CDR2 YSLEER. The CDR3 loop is CASSQDRINSYEQYF. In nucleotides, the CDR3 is TGCGCCAGCAGCCAAGATCGGATTAACAGCTACGAGCAGTACTTC.

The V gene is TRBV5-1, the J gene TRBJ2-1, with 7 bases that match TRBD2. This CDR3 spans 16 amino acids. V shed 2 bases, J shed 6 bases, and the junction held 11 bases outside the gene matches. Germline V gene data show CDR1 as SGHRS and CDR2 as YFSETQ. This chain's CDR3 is CASSFSTSLLSNEQFF. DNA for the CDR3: TGCGCCAGCAGCTTCTCGACTAGCCTACTCAGCAATGAGCAGTTCTTC.